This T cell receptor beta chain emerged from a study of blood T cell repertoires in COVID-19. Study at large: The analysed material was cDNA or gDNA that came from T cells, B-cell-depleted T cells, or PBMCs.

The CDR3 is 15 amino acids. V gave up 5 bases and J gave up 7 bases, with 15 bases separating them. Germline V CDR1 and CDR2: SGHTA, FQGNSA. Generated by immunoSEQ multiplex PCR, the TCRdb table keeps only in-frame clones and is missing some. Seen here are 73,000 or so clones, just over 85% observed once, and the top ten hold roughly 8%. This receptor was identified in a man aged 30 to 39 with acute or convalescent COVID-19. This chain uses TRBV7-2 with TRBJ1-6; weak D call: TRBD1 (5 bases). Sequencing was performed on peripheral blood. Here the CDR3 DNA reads TGTGCCAGCAGCCCGGAGGCAGGGAGGAATTCACCCCTCCACTTT. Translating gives CASSPEAGRNSPLHF. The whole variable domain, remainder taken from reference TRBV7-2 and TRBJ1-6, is GAGVSQSPSNKVTEKGKDVELRCDPISGHTALYWYRQSLGQGLEFLIYFQGNSAPDKSGLPSDRFSAERTGGSVSTLTIQRTQQEDSAVYLCASSPEAGRNSPLHFGNGTRLTVT.